This TCR beta chain was sequenced for a study of CD8 T cells in Susac syndrome. This CDR3 has 10 residues. Random-hexamer reverse transcription was applied to roughly 0.5 to 1 ug RNA. TCRdb ran MiXCR on the immunoSEQ multiplex PCR reads and lists one entry per CDR3 protein. This sample has some 130,000 distinct CDR3 sequences, with around 95% found just once. V gene TRBV21-1 combines with J gene TRBJ1-2. TRBV21-1 is termed a pseudogene. The TCR sequence derives from a human donor with Susac syndrome. The sequenced material came from CD8+ T cells from PBMCs. The CDR3 nucleotides are TGTGCCGGACCCTTTTGGGGCTACACCTTC. Its translation is CAGPFWGYTF.